Described below is a single TCR beta chain sequence and its context. V shed 6 bases, J shed 0 bases, and the junction held 13 bases outside the gene matches. This CDR3 spans 17 amino acids. Germline lookup yields CDR1 MNHEY and CDR2 SMNVEV (reference sequence). The data were taken from a study of tumor T cells in aggressive B-cell lymphoma. Method: immunoSEQ multiplex PCR; TCRdb's copy keeps in-frame clones and lacks some. The table includes 5,500 to 7,000 clones, 70% to 80% detected once. The sequence derives from an adult with diffuse large B cell lymphoma. Sequenced material: tumor tissue. The rearrangement uses TRBV27 and TRBJ2-7; 8 bases are a match to TRBD1. CDR3 in DNA: TGTGCCAGCAGCCCCCGGCCCGGGACAGGAGGCTCCTACGAGCAGTACTTC. It encodes CASSPRPGTGGSYEQYF.